The clone carrying this T cell receptor beta chain was seen many times. Germline lookup yields CDR1 KGHSH and CDR2 LQKENI. The CDR3 runs to 15 residues. The V segment lost 5 bases and the J segment 3 bases; nucleotides outside the gene matches: 6. RNA transcripts were the template for amplifying TCR beta CDR3 regions. Carried out on the TCR CDR3, a first-round RT-PCR used the HTBI primer set. TCRdb called the multiplex PCR reads again in MiXCR, with one record for every CDR3 protein. Of 530,000 or so distinct CDR3 sequences listed, 17% are singletons. At least 3 on the Clinical Activity Score was recorded for ophthalmopathy patients, who also had NOSPECS grade at least 4 and duration under 3 months. From less than 13 ml of fresh peripheral blood, PBMCs were isolated. The sample originates from a study of T cells in Graves' hyperthyroidism and ophthalmopathy. As for the study in general: Peripheral blood was drawn at first diagnosis, prior to all treatment.

The TCR originated in a woman younger than 30 with Graves' ophthalmopathy. Sequencing input: blood. The chain employs TRBV18 and TRBJ1-4; 7 bases are shared with TRBD1. For the CDR3, the DNA is TGTGCCAGCTCAACGCGGGACAGTTCTAATGAAAAACTGTTTTTT. Residues: CASSTRDSSNEKLFF.